This TCR beta chain was captured in a study of blood T cell repertoires in COVID-19. Study background: T cells, B-cell-depleted T cells, or PBMCs provided the cDNA or gDNA that served as material.

As handled by the study authors: Amplification of reference gene primers provided the estimated nucleated cell counts. Clones were read by immunoSEQ multiplex PCR, and TCRdb kept only the in-frame ones, dropping some. V, J and clone size are those of that table, while D and trimming were read from the DNA. Among hundreds of thousands of clones listed, 70% to 90% were seen once. The CDR3 is 14 amino acids. CDR1 is SGHVS and CDR2 is FNYEAQ in the germline V gene. With V trimmed by 3 bases and J by 10 bases, 11 bases remained unmatched. V and J are TRBV7-6 and TRBJ1-1, with TRBD1 identical over 7 bases. Sequencing used peripheral blood. This TCR came from a woman younger than 45 with active or convalescent COVID-19. The CDR3 loop reads CASSFLEGGGGAFF. The CDR3 nucleotides read TGTGCCAGCAGCTTTCTGGAAGGGGGCGGAGGAGCTTTCTTT.